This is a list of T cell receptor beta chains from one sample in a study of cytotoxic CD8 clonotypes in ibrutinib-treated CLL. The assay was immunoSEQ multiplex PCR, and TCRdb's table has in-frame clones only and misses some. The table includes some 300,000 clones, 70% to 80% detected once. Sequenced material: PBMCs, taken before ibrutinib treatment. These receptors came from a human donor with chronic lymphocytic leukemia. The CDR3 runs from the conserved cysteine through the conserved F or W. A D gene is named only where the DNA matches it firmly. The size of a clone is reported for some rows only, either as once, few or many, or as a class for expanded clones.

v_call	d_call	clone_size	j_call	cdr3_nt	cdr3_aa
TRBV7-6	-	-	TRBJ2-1	TGTGCCAGCAGCTCCAGTGGCCTTTACAATGAGCAGTTCTTC	CASSSSGLYNEQFF
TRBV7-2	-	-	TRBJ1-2	TGTGCCAGCAGCCCTCCGGGACCTTACGGCTACACCTTC	CASSPPGPYGYTF
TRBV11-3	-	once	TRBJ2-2	TGTGCCAGCAGCTTAGCGGGAGCGGGGAACACCGGGGAGCTGTTTTTT	CASSLAGAGNTGELFF
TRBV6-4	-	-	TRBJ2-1	TGTGCCAGCAGTCGACAGGCCACCTACAATGAGCAGTTCTTC	CASSRQATYNEQFF
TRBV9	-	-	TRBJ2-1	TGTGCCAGCAGCGTATCTCCTGGATTGGGTGGTGAGCAGTTCTTC	CASSVSPGLGGEQFF
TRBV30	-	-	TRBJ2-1	TGTGCCTGGAGTGTACTTGGGACAGCGGGTGCGCAGTTCTTC	CAWSVLGTAGAQFF
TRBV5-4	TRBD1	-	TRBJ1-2	TGTGCCAGCAGCTTAAAAGGACAGGGGGCCGGTGGCTACACCTTC	CASSLKGQGAGGYTF
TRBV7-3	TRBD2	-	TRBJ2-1	TGTGCCAGCAGCTTAAGGGCGGGAGGGTTGGTAGAGCAGTTCTTC	CASSLRAGGLVEQFF
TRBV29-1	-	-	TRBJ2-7	TGCAGCGCCGACAAGGGTTACGAGCAGTACTTC	CSADKGYEQYF
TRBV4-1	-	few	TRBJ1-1	TGCGCCAGCAGCCCAAGGGGCTCGAGAGTGAACACTGAAGCTTTCTTT	CASSPRGSRVNTEAFF
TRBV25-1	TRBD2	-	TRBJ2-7	TGTGCCAGCAGTGATGCGGGAGGAGAGTACGAGCAGTACTTC	CASSDAGGEYEQYF
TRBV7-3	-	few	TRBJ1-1	TGTGCCAGCAGCTTAGGTGGCATATGGAACACTGAAGCTTTCTTT	CASSLGGIWNTEAFF
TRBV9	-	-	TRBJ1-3	TGTGCCAGCAGAAAAAGGGTATCCGGAAACACCATATATTTT	CASRKRVSGNTIYF
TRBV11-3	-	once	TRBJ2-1	TGTGCCAGCAGCTTAGACGGCAATGAGCAGTTCTTC	CASSLDGNEQFF
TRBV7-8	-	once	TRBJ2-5	TGTGCCAGCAGCTTGGTCAGTGGGGAAGAGACCCAGTACTTC	CASSLVSGEETQYF
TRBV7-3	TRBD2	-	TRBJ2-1	TGTGCCAGCAGCTTAAGACGGGGACAGGGGGGACTAGCGGGAGACCATGAGCAGTTCTTC	CASSLRRGQGGLAGDHEQFF
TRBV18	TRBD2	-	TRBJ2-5	TGTGCCAGCTCACCATTTAGCGGGAGGGAGACCCAGTACTTC	CASSPFSGRETQYF
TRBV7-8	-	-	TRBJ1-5	TGTGCCAGCAGCTTAAATTTCGTTGGGAATCAGCCCCAGCATTTT	CASSLNFVGNQPQHF
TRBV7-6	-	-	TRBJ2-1	TGTGCCAGCAGCACCATAGCTGTAAACTCCTACAATGAGCAGTTCTTC	CASSTIAVNSYNEQFF
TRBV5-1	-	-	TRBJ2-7	TGCGCCAGCAGCCGAGACGGGGTTTACGAGCAGTACTTC	CASSRDGVYEQYF
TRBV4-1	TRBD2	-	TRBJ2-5	TGCGCCAGCAGCCAGAGGACTAGCGGTAAAGAGACCCAGTACTTC	CASSQRTSGKETQYF
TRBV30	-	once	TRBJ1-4	TGTGCCTGGAGTGTAAGCAGGACCGCGCTTCGGTCGGAAAAACTGTTTTTT	CAWSVSRTALRSEKLFF
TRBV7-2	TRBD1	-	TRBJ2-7	TGTGCCAGCAGCTTAGGGCAGGGGGACGAGCAGTACTTC	CASSLGQGDEQYF
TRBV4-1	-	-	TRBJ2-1	TGCGCCAGCCGCCCAAGCGAAATCTCCTACAATGAGCAGTTCTTC	CASRPSEISYNEQFF
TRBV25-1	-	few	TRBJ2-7	TGTGCCAGCAGTGTCGGGAGCTCCTACGAGCAGTACTTC	CASSVGSSYEQYF
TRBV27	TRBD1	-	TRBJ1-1	TGTGCCAGCAGACCCGGGACAGGGGGGATGAACACTGAAGCTTTCTTT	CASRPGTGGMNTEAFF
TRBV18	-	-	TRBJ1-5	TGTGCCAGCTCACCTTCCGGGGGCAATCAGCCCCAGCATTTT	CASSPSGGNQPQHF
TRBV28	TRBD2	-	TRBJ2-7	TGTGCCAGCAGTTTAGATACTAGCGGGAGTGTTTACGAGCAGTACTTC	CASSLDTSGSVYEQYF
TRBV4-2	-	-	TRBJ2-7	TGTGCCAGCAGCCAATACTGGGGGAACCGGGACACAATCTACTACGAGCAGTACTTC	CASSQYWGNRDTIYYEQYF
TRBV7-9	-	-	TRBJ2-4	TGTGCCAGCAGCCCCCCCTTGAGGCTAGGAAACATTCAGTACTTC	CASSPPLRLGNIQYF
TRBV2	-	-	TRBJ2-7	TGTGCCAGCAGTGAATGGGACTACGAGCAGTACTTC	CASSEWDYEQYF
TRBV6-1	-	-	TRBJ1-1	TGTGCCAGCAGTGAAGCGCAAGCTACGGTCGCTTTCTTT	CASSEAQATVAFF
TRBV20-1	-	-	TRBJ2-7	TGCAGTGCTAGAGTTGCGGTCGAGCAGTACTTC	CSARVAVEQYF
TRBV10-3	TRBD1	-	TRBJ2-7	TGTGCCATCAGTCCCGGGACAGGGTCCGAGCAGTACTTC	CAISPGTGSEQYF
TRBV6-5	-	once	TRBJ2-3	TGTGCCAGCAGTTATCAGACTAGAACAGATACGCAGTATTTT	CASSYQTRTDTQYF
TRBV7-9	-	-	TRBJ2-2	TGTGCCAGCAGCTCCGGGACTGGTCACACCGGGGAGCTGTTTTTT	CASSSGTGHTGELFF
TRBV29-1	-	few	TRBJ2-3	TGCAGCGTTGCGGACCATCCAGATACGCAGTATTTT	CSVADHPDTQYF
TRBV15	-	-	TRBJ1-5	TGTGCCACCAGTATTAACCCCCGGGGCGATCAGCCCCAGCATTTT	CATSINPRGDQPQHF
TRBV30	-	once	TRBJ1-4	TGTGCCTGGAGTGGGAGTGGGAATGCGAATGAAAAACTGTTTTTT	CAWSGSGNANEKLFF
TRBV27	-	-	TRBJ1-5	TGTGCCAGCAGTGCTACCCACAGGGAACCCTTGCCAGGGGATCAGCCCCAGCATTTT	CASSATHREPLPGDQPQHF
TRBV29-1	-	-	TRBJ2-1	TGCAGCGTTGATGGGGGTTCCTACAATGAGCAGTTCTTC	CSVDGGSYNEQFF
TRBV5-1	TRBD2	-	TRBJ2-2	TGCGCCAGCAGCCTAGGGACTAGCGGGAGGGCCAACACCGGGGAGCTGTTTTTT	CASSLGTSGRANTGELFF
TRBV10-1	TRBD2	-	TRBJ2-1	TGCGCCAGCAGTGACCCGGGACTAGCGGGAGTATCCTACAATGAGCAGTTCTTC	CASSDPGLAGVSYNEQFF
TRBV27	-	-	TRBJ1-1	TGTGCCAGCAGTTTAAGGACTGTGAACACTGAAGCTTTCTTT	CASSLRTVNTEAFF
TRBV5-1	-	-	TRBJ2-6	TGCGCCAGCAGCGCAGGGGACTCCGGGGCCAACGTCCTGACTTTC	CASSAGDSGANVLTF
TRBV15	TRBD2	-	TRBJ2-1	TGTGCCACCAGCCAACTAGCGGGAGGTCGAGGCAATGAGCAGTTCTTC	CATSQLAGGRGNEQFF
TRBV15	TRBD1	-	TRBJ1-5	TGTGCCACCAGCGGAATGGACAGGGGAAGCAATCAGCCCCAGCATTTT	CATSGMDRGSNQPQHF
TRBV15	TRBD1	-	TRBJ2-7	TGTGCCACCAGCAGAGATTTGCGGACAGGGTGGAACGAGCAGTACTTC	CATSRDLRTGWNEQYF
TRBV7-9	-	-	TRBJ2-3	TGTGCCAGCAGCTTTCCCGGGGCCGGGGAAGATACGCAGTATTTT	CASSFPGAGEDTQYF
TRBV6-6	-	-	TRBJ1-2	TGTGCCAGCAGTTACTCAAGGGCTAACTATGGCTACACCTTC	CASSYSRANYGYTF
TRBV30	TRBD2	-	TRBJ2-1	TGTGCCTGGAGTGTAGGACTAGCGGGAGTCTATGAGCAGTTCTTC	CAWSVGLAGVYEQFF
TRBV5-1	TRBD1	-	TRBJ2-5	TGCGCCAGCAGCTACAATGACAGGGTCGAGGCCCAGTACTTC	CASSYNDRVEAQYF
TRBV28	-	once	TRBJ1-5	TGTGCCAGCACCCCTAGCGTCCCCGGATATCAGCCCCAGCATTTT	CASTPSVPGYQPQHF
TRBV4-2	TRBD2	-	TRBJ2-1	TGTGCCAGCAGCCAAGAGCGACTAGCGGCCGTGAATGAGCAGTTCTTC	CASSQERLAAVNEQFF
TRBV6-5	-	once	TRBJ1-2	TGTGCCAGCATGTCGGGATCCTATGGCTACACCTTC	CASMSGSYGYTF
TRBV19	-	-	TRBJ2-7	TGTGCCAGTAGTCCGAGAACCTTTAACTACGAGCAGTACTTC	CASSPRTFNYEQYF
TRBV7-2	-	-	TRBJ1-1	TGTGCCAGCAGCCCTTCGCCAGGGGCCCTTTTCACTGAAGCTTTCTTT	CASSPSPGALFTEAFF
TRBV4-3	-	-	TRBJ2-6	TGCGCCAGCAGCCAACAAGAGGCTGGGGCCAACGTCCTGACTTTC	CASSQQEAGANVLTF
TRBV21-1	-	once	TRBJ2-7	TGTGCCAGCAGCAAAGAGGAGGGACAGGCCTCCTACGAGCAGTACTTC	CASSKEEGQASYEQYF
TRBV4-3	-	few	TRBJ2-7	TGCGCCAGCAGCCAAGGGACTACAACGGAATACGAGCAGTACTTC	CASSQGTTTEYEQYF